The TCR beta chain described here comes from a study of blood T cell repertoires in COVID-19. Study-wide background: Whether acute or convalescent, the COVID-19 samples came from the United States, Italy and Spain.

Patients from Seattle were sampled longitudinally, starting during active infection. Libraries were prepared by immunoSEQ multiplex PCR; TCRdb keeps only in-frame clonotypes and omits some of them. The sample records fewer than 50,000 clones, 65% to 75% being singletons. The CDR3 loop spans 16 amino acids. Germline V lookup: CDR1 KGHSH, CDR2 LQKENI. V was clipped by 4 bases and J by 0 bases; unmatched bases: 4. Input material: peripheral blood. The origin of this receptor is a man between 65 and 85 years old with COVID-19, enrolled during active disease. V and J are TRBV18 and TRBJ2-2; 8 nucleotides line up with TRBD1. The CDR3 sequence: CASSLQGATNTGELFF. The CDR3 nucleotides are TGTGCCAGCTCACTTCAGGGGGCTACGAACACCGGGGAGCTGTTTTTT.